The 24 T cell receptor beta chains in this list originate from one sample, sequenced in a study of T cell responses to AZD1222 COVID-19 vaccine. TCRdb keeps only in-frame clones here, not all; method: immunoSEQ multiplex PCR. The sample holds around 100,000 clones, roughly nine tenths seen once. The sequences come from peripheral blood, collected on day 0 of AZD1222 vaccination. The source is an adult in good health.

This rearrangement joins TRBV7-3 to TRBJ1-2, with 8 bases matching TRBD1. J lost 9 bases, V lost 6 bases, and 9 bases had no gene match. Germline V gene lookup returns CDR1 SGHTA and CDR2 FQGTGA. This CDR3 region has 13 residues. CDR3 coding DNA: TGTGCCAGCAGTCAGGACAGGGCTTCGAGCTACACCTTC. This gives the protein CASSQDRASSYTF.

The rearrangement uses TRBV7-2 and TRBJ2-3, with D hard to call. Trimming cost V 4 bases and J 2 bases, with 7 bases left between them. CDR3 size: 13 residues. Germline V gene sequence: CDR1 SGHTA, CDR2 FQGNSA. The CDR3 bases are TGTGCCAGCAGCTCCCCAATCACAGATACGCAGTATTTT. As protein: CASSSPITDTQYF.

V gene TRBV28 combines with J gene TRBJ1-2; 8 bases fit TRBD1. The V and J ends lost 5 bases and 8 bases, in that order; junction bases with no gene match: 7. The CDR3 is 13 residues long. Germline CDR1 reads MDHEN; CDR2 reads SYDVKM. CDR3 protein: CASSPGQVWGYTF. CDR3 sequence (DNA): TGTGCCAGCAGTCCGGGACAGGTATGGGGCTACACCTTC.

The chain uses TRBV7-6 and TRBJ1-1, with D perhaps matching TRBD1 (5 bases). V lost 1 base, J lost 8 bases, and 20 bases lay in between. The germline gives CDR1 SGHVS, CDR2 FNYEAQ. This CDR3 is 16 amino acids long. The DNA of the CDR3 is TGTGCCAGCAGCTTAGTCACGTTGGGGGGTCCCCGAGAAGCTTTCTTT. The encoded protein is CASSLVTLGGPREAFF. The whole variable domain, filled in from reference TRBV7-6 and TRBJ1-1, reads GAGVSQSPRYKVTKRGQDVALRCDPISGHVSLYWYRQALGQGPEFLTYFNYEAQQDKSGLPNDRFSAERPEGSISTLTIQRTEQRDSAMYRCASSLVTLGGPREAFFGQGTRLTVV.

The chain combines TRBV24-1 with TRBJ2-4, with D possibly matching TRBD1 (6 bases). The V and J ends lost 4 bases and 2 bases respectively, with 11 bases between them. Germline V lookup: CDR1 KGHDR, CDR2 SFDVKD. There are 15 residues in the CDR3. The CDR3 sequence is CATSEAGETKNIQYF. CDR3 nucleotide sequence: TGTGCCACCAGTGAAGCAGGGGAAACCAAAAACATTCAGTACTTC.

The CDR3: CASSQDRVRTGELFF. CDR3 sequence (DNA): TGCGCCAGCAGCCAGGACAGGGTGCGGACCGGGGAGCTGTTTTTT. The chain links TRBV4-1 to TRBJ2-2; 8 nucleotides agree with TRBD1. This CDR3 region has 15 residues. Trimming at V came to 3 bases and at J to 5 bases, leaving 5 bases not matched to a gene. CDR1 and CDR2 (germline): MGHRA, YSYEKL.

The chain combines TRBV3-1 (or the pseudogene TRBV3-2) with TRBJ1-4, with D uncertain. This CDR3 region has 14 residues. CDR1 and CDR2 (germline): LGHDT, YNNKEL (reference sequence). V gave up 5 bases and J gave up 3 bases, with 10 bases separating them. CDR3 residues: CASSAHGSNEKLFF. Here the CDR3 DNA reads TGTGCCAGCAGCGCCCACGGGTCTAATGAAAAACTGTTTTTT.

This sequence joins TRBV5-5 and TRBJ2-4; 12 bases agree with TRBD1. The length of the CDR3 is 18 residues. V gave up 0 bases and J gave up 13 bases; unmatched junction bases: 17. CDR1 and CDR2 (germline): SGHKS, YYEKEE (reference sequence). The DNA for the CDR3 is TGTGCCAGCAGCTTGGACGCCCCGGGACAGGGGGCTCGGTTGACACAGTACTTC. Protein sequence: CASSLDAPGQGARLTQYF.

This rearrangement joins TRBV6-5 to TRBJ2-7, with D hard to call. Between the trimmed V and J ends, which lost 7 bases and 2 bases, there was a span of 15 bases. Germline-derived CDR1 and CDR2 are MNHEY and SVGAGI. The CDR3 runs 14 residues. The CDR3 sequence is CASTVAARPYEQYF. The CDR3 bases are TGTGCCAGCACGGTGGCAGCACGACCCTACGAGCAGTACTTC.

The CDR3 DNA sequence: TGTGCCAGCAGTAATCACAGGGGTGGCACCGGGGAGCTGTTTTTT. This translates into CASSNHRGGTGELFF. The genes are TRBV6-2 or TRBV6-3 and TRBJ2-2; 7 nucleotides line up with TRBD1. Germline values: CDR1 MNHEY, CDR2 SVGEGT. CDR3 length: 15 amino acids. The V segment lost 5 bases and the J segment 4 bases; nucleotides outside the gene matches: 7.

J is TRBJ1-1 and V is TRBV14; no clear D gene. V lost 5 bases, J lost 5 bases, and 9 bases lay in between. There are 12 residues in the CDR3. The germline gives CDR1 SGHDN, CDR2 FVKESK. CDR3 amino acids: CASSGRVTEAFF. In DNA, the CDR3 is TGTGCCAGCAGCGGGCGGGTGACTGAAGCTTTCTTT.

This clone has just one count. This chain uses TRBV18 with TRBJ1-5; D unresolved. This CDR3 is 12 amino acids long. The V end lost 0 bases, the J end lost 6 bases, and 3 bases lay between the germline ends. Per germline, CDR1 KGHSH and CDR2 LQKENI. CDR3 sequence: CASSPPGQPQHF. The CDR3 nucleotides are TGTGCCAGCTCACCACCTGGTCAGCCCCAGCATTTT.

J is TRBJ1-1 and V is TRBV7-3; TRBD1 matches 8 bases. The germline CDR1 and CDR2 sequences are SGHTA and FQGTGA. J gave up 6 bases and V 3 bases, and 3 bases lay outside the gene matches. This CDR3 contains 13 residues. The CDR3 DNA sequence: TGTGCCAGCAGCTTCGGACAGGGCCCTGAAGCTTTCTTT. It is translated as CASSFGQGPEAFF. Variable domain in full (rest from reference TRBV7-3 and TRBJ1-1): GAGVSQTPSNKVTEKGKYVELRCDPISGHTALYWYRQSLGQGPEFLIYFQGTGAADDSGLPNDRFFAVRPEGSVSTLKIQRTERGDSAVYLCASSFGQGPEAFFGQGTRLTVV.

The rearrangement links TRBV5-1 to TRBJ2-2; 7 bases are shared with TRBD2. Germline CDR1 reads SGHRS; CDR2 reads YFSETQ. V dropped 0 bases and J dropped 8; count of bases not matched to a gene: 4. This CDR3 is built from 14 residues. The CDR3 here is CASSLGLAVGELFF. CDR3 nucleotide sequence: TGCGCCAGCAGCTTGGGACTAGCAGTAGGGGAGCTGTTTTTT.

The rearrangement joins TRBV30 to TRBJ2-7; 7 positions match TRBD2. Trimming took 4 bases from V and 4 from J; bases not matched to a gene: 10. CDR1 is GTSNPN and CDR2 is SVGIG in the germline V gene (reference sequence). The CDR3 has 14 amino acids. DNA for the CDR3: TGTGCCTGGACCCCGGAGAGTAGCGGGTACGAGCAGTACTTC. This encodes CAWTPESSGYEQYF.

The V and J genes are TRBV19 and TRBJ2-1; the match to TRBD1 covers 8 bases. The CDR3 sequence is 14 residues long. Trimming cost V 5 bases and J 8 bases; bases outside gene matches: 8. Germline V gene data show CDR1 as LNHDA and CDR2 as SQIVND (reference sequence). CDR3 residues: CASSPQRQGYEQFF. The DNA of the CDR3 is TGTGCCAGTAGTCCCCAGAGACAGGGGTATGAGCAGTTCTTC.

V is TRBV4-3 and J is TRBJ1-4; D unclear. V was cut by 0 bases and J by 7 bases, with 15 bases left in between. Germline V lookup: CDR1 LGHNA, CDR2 YSLEER. This CDR3 region has 16 residues. Here the CDR3 reads CASSQDPSPLGEKLFF. CDR3 in DNA: TGCGCCAGCAGCCAAGATCCATCCCCGTTGGGTGAAAAACTGTTTTTT.

V is TRBV3-1 (or the pseudogene TRBV3-2) and J is TRBJ1-3; D remains unclear. With 5 bases removed from V and 0 bases from J, the gap between germline ends came to 14 bases. The germline CDR1 and CDR2 sequences are LGHDT and YNNKEL (reference sequence). The CDR3 has 16 residues. Here the CDR3 reads CASSVVGRDSGNTIYF. CDR3 nucleotides: TGTGCCAGCAGCGTGGTTGGACGGGACTCTGGAAACACCATATATTTT.

The V gene is TRBV6-2 or TRBV6-3, the J gene TRBJ1-1; D is undetermined. This CDR3 comprises 13 residues. V lost 4 bases and J lost 0, with 6 bases in between. Looked up from germline, CDR1 is MNHEY and CDR2 is SVGEGT. CDR3 coding DNA: TGTGCCAGCAGTTGGACCATGAACACTGAAGCTTTCTTT. Translation gives CASSWTMNTEAFF.

V and J are TRBV6-5 and TRBJ1-2; D perhaps matches TRBD1 (6 bases). Germline CDR1 MNHEY, CDR2 SVGAGI. This CDR3 comprises 12 residues. Trimming stripped 7 bases from V and 9 bases from J, with 15 bases between. The CDR3: CASTLLGGRYTF. CDR3 in DNA: TGTGCCAGCACCCTACTTGGGGGCCGCTACACCTTC.

The chain recombines TRBV25-1 with TRBJ2-7; D is unclear. The CDR3 sequence is 13 residues long. Deletions cut 3 bases from V and 2 bases from J, with 8 bases between. Germline assignment: CDR1 MGHDK and CDR2 SYGVNS. CDR3 DNA sequence: TGTGCCAGCAGTGACAGGTTTACCTACGAGCAGTACTTC. Translating it yields CASSDRFTYEQYF.

This chain uses TRBV30 with TRBJ1-6; 8 nucleotides agree with TRBD1. The V segment lost 2 bases and the J segment 14 bases; nucleotides outside the gene matches: 14. CDR1 is GTSNPN and CDR2 is SVGIG in the germline V gene (reference sequence). The CDR3 runs 15 residues. The CDR3 region has the DNA TGTGCCTGGAGTAAAGGACAGGGAGGATATATCGCCCTCCACTTT. Translating it yields CAWSKGQGGYIALHF.

This clone has only one observation. The chain has TRBV5-5 and TRBJ1-1; D gene unclear. V dropped 1 base and J dropped 6 bases, with 13 bases sitting between them. Germline-derived CDR1 and CDR2 are SGHKS and YYEKEE (reference sequence). The CDR3 runs 14 residues. Here the CDR3 DNA reads TGTGCCAGCAGCTTGACGGGTAGAGGCGCTGAAGCTTTCTTT. Amino acids: CASSLTGRGAEAFF.

This chain links TRBV5-4 with TRBJ1-4; D gene unclear. Germline V gene data show CDR1 as SGHNT and CDR2 as YYREEE (reference sequence). The V end was cut by 0 bases, the J end by 7 bases, with 13 bases between. The CDR3 sequence is 15 residues long. The CDR3 coding sequence is TGTGCCAGCAGCTTGGGACCCCATCCAGCTGAAAAACTGTTTTTT. Encoded protein: CASSLGPHPAEKLFF.